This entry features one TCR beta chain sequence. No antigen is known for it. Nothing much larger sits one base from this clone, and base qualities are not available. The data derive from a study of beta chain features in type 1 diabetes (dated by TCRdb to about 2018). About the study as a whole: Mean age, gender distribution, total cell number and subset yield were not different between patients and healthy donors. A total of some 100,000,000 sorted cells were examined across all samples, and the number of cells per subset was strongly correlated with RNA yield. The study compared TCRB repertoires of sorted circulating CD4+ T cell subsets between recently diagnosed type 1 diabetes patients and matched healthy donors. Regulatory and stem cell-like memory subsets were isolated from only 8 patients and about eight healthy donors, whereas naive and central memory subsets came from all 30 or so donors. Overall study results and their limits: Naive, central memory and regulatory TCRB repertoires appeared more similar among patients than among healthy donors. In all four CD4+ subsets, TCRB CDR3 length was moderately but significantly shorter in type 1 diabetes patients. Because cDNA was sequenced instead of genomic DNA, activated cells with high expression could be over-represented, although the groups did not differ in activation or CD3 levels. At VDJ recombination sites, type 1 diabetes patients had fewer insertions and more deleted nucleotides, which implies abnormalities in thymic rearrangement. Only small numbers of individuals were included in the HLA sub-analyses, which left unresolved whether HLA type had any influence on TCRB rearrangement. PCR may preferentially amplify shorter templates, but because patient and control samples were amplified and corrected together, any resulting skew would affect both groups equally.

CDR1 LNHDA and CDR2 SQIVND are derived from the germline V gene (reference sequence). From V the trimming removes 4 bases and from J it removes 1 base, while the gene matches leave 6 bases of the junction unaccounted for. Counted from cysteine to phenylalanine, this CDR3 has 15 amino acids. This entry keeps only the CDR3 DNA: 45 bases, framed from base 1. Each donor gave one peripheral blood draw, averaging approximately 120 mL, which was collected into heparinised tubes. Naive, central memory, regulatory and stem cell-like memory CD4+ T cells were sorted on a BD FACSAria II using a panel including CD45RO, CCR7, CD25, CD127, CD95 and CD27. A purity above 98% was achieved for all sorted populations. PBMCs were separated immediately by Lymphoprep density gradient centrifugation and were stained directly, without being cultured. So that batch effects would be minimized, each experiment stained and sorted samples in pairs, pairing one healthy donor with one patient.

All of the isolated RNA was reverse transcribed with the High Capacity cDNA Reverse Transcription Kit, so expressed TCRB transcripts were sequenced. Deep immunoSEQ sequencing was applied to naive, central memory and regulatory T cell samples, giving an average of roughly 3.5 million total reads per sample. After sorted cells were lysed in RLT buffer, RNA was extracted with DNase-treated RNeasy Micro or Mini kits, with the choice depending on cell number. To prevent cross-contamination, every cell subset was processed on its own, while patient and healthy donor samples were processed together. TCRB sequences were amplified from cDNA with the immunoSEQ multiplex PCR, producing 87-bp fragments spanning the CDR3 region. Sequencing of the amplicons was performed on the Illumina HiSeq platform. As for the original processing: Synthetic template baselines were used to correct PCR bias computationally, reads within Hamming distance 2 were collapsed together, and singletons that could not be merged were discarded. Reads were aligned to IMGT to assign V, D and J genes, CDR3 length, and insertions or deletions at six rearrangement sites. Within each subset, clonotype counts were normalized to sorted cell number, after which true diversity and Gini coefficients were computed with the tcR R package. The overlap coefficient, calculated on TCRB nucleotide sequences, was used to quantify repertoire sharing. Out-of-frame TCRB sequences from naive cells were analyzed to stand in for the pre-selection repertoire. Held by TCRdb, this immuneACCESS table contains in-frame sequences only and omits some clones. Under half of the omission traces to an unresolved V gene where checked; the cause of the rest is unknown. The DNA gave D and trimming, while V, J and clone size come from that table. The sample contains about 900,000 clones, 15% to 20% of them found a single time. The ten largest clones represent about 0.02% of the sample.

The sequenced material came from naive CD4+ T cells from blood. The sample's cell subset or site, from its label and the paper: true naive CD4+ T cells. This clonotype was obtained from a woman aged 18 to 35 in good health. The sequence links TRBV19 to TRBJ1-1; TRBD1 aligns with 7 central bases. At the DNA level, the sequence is TGTGCCAGTAGTAGGGACAGAATACCGAACACTGAAGCTTTCTTT. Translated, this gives CASSRDRIPNTEAFF.